A single sample gave rise to the 13 T cell receptor beta chains below, sequenced in a study of OX40 agonist ivuxolimab in advanced cancers. Here immunoSEQ multiplex PCR was the method, and the copy in TCRdb shows in-frame clones only, minus some. Of 94,000 or so clones listed, approximately 80% are singletons. Sequenced material: CD4+ or CD8+ T cells sorted from blood, taken in a trial of the OX40 agonist ivuxolimab. Receptors were obtained from an adult with an advanced solid tumor such as melanoma, head and neck, liver or kidney cancer.

The chain carries TRBV9 and TRBJ2-2; 10 bases fit TRBD1. V shed 0 bases and J 4 bases; nucleotides not matched to a gene: 3. The CDR3 extends over 16 amino acids. Germline V gene data show CDR1 as SGDLS and CDR2 as YYNGEE. This CDR3 reads CASSVVRTGGTGELFF. DNA for the CDR3: TGTGCCAGCAGCGTAGTGCGGACAGGGGGCACCGGGGAGCTGTTTTTT.

The chain recombines TRBV6-6 with TRBJ1-1; TRBD1 agrees at 7 bases. V was clipped by 8 bases and J by 2 bases; unmatched bases: 8. CDR3 length equals 14 residues. Germline V CDR1 and CDR2: MNHNY, SVGAGI (reference sequence). CDR3 DNA sequence: TGTGCCAGCGGTAAAGAAGGGGGCAACACTGAAGCTTTCTTT. Its protein product is CASGKEGGNTEAFF.

The chain carries TRBV6-5 and TRBJ2-5; D is unclear. The CDR3 runs 15 residues. Germline V gene data show CDR1 as MNHEY and CDR2 as SVGAGI. The CDR3 region is CLRLYTPKYQETQYF. The CDR3 coding sequence is TGTCTCCGGCTTTATACACCGAAGTACCAAGAGACCCAGTACTTC.

This chain uses TRBV2 with TRBJ2-6, with D perhaps assigned TRBD1 or TRBD2 (5 bases each). The CDR3 runs to 15 residues. V was trimmed by 8 bases and J by 0 bases, leaving 11 bases between them. Germline-derived CDR1 and CDR2 are SNHLY and FYNNEI. The CDR3 loop is CASGTAISGANVLTF. In DNA, the CDR3 is TGTGCCAGCGGGACGGCAATCTCTGGGGCCAACGTCCTGACTTTC.

This clone was recorded only once. The chain links TRBV29-1 to TRBJ1-2; maybe TRBD1 (5 bases). The germline gives CDR1 SQVTM, CDR2 ANQGSEA. The CDR3 covers 13 residues. The ends were cut back, 4 bases at V and 4 bases at J, with 13 bases in the middle. The DNA for the CDR3 is TGCAGCGTTGTTAACAGGACCTCCTATGGCTACACCTTC. Amino acids: CSVVNRTSYGYTF. Together with reference TRBV29-1 and TRBJ1-2, the CDR3 gives the full variable domain: SAVISQKPSRDICQRGTSLTIQCQVDSQVTMMFWYRQQPGQSLTLIATANQGSEATYESGFVIDKFPISRPNLTFSTLTVSNMSPEDSSIYLCSVVNRTSYGYTFGSGTRLTVV.

V and J are TRBV6-5 and TRBJ2-7; perhaps D is TRBD1 or TRBD2 (5 bases each). The CDR3 has 15 residues. CDR1 is MNHEY and CDR2 is SVGAGI in the germline V gene. Trimming took off 4 bases at V and 0 bases at J, with 13 bases between the two ends. The DNA for the CDR3 is TGTGCCAGCAGTTCAACAGGACTGAGCTCCTACGAGCAGTACTTC. Its translation: CASSSTGLSSYEQYF.

The V call is TRBV7-9, the J call TRBJ2-3, with D perhaps TRBD2 (5 bases). Trimming took 1 base from V and 4 from J, leaving 9 bases between them. Germline CDR1 and CDR2: SEHNR and FQNEAQ (reference sequence). The CDR3 extends over 14 amino acids. CDR3 nucleotide sequence: TGTGCCAGCAGCTTAGGGACTTCAGCAGATACGCAGTATTTT. It yields the protein CASSLGTSADTQYF.

The chain has TRBV12-5 and TRBJ1-2, with unresolved D. Germline assignment: CDR1 LGHNT and CDR2 FRNRAP. This CDR3 has 11 amino acids. V shed 6 bases and J shed 4 bases, with 6 bases lying between them. CDR3 nucleotides: TGTGCTAGTGGGGAACTCTATGGCTACACCTTC. Translation gives CASGELYGYTF.

The V gene is TRBV7-8, the J gene TRBJ1-2; D gene unclear. The CDR3 contains 16 residues. The germline V gene encodes CDR1 SGHVS and CDR2 FQNEAQ. V lost 1 base to trimming and J lost 3 bases, with 15 bases between them. In DNA form, the CDR3 reads TGTGCCAGCAGCTTAGGTGTGAAGGCCACTGACTATGGCTACACCTTC. It translates to CASSLGVKATDYGYTF.

The CDR3 coding sequence is TGTGCCAGCAGTTTACAGGGGAATATATTTGGGGCCAACGTCCTGACTTTC. Protein product: CASSLQGNIFGANVLTF. The V gene is TRBV27, the J gene TRBJ2-6, with D maybe TRBD1 (6 bases). This CDR3 is built from 17 residues. V lost 2 bases and J lost 3, with 14 bases in between. Germline V gene lookup returns CDR1 MNHEY and CDR2 SMNVEV (reference sequence).

The chain combines TRBV7-9 with TRBJ1-3, with D unclear. Germline V gives CDR1 SEHNR, CDR2 FQNEAQ (reference sequence). The CDR3 extends over 13 amino acids. V was trimmed by 3 bases and J by 3 bases, leaving 6 bases between them. The CDR3 DNA sequence: TGTGCCAGCAGCTTGACCAGTGGAAACACCATATATTTT. Amino acid sequence: CASSLTSGNTIYF.

The chain uses TRBV5-4 and TRBJ2-2, with D tentatively TRBD1 (5 bases). V was trimmed by 0 bases and J by 4 bases, leaving 13 bases between them. Germline lookup yields CDR1 SGHNT and CDR2 YYREEE (reference sequence). CDR3 length equals 16 residues. The chain's CDR3 is CASSLAKGSGTGELFF. CDR3 DNA: TGTGCCAGCAGCTTGGCTAAGGGGTCGGGCACCGGGGAGCTGTTTTTT.

The chain is built from TRBV7-2 and TRBJ2-4; D is possibly TRBD1 or TRBD2 (5 bases each). CDR1 SGHTA and CDR2 FQGNSA come from the germline V gene. The CDR3 loop spans 15 amino acids. The V end lost 3 bases, the J end lost 2 bases, and 11 bases lay between the germline ends. The CDR3 sequence: CASSLSGGPKNIQYF. CDR3 in DNA: TGTGCCAGCAGCTTGAGTGGGGGTCCCAAAAACATTCAGTACTTC.